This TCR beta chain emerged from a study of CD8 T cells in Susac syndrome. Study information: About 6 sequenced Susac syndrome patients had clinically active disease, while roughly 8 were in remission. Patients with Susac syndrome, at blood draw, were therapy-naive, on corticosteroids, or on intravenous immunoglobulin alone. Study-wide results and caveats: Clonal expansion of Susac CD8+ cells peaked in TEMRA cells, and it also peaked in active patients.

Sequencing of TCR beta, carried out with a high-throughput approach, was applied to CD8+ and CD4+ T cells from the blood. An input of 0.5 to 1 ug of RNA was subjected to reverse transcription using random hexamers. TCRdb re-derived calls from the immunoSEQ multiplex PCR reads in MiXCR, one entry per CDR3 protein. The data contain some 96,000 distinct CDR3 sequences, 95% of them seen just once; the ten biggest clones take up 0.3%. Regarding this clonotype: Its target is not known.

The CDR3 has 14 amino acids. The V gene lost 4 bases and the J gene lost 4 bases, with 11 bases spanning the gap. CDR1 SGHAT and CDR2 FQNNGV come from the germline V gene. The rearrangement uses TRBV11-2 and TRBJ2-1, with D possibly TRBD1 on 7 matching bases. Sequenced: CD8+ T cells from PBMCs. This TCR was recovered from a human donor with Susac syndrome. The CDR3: CASSSGGQYNEQFF. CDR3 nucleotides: TGTGCCAGCAGCTCCGGGGGACAGTACAATGAGCAGTTCTTC.